This passage covers 27 T cell receptor beta chains from one sample sequenced in a study of response to subunit inactivated influenza vaccine. MiXCR, applied by TCRdb to the RT-PCR reads, yields one record per CDR3 protein. The data hold around 180,000 distinct CDR3 sequences, with around 9.2% observed a single time. This specimen consisted of non-naive T cells sorted from PBMCs, obtained on the day of vaccination. All receptors come from a man aged 50 or older who received an inactivated influenza vaccine.

This clonotype showed up many times. This rearrangement joins TRBV11-2 to TRBJ2-1; perhaps TRBD1 as D (5 bases). The CDR3 covers 14 residues. V was pared by 1 base and J by 7 bases, with 11 bases between. The V gene's germline CDR1 is SGHAT and CDR2 FQNNGV. Here the CDR3 reads CASSLVQGSNEQFF. The CDR3 coding sequence is TGTGCCAGCAGCTTAGTTCAGGGTTCGAATGAGCAGTTCTTC. Supplemented by reference TRBV11-2 and TRBJ2-1, the full variable domain reads EAGVAQSPRYKIIEKRQSVAFWCNPISGHATLYWYQQILGQGPKLLIQFQNNGVVDDSQLPKDRFSAERLKGVDSTLKIQPAKLEDSAVYLCASSLVQGSNEQFFGPGTRLTVL.

This clonotype was counted ten times or more. One junction end does not reproduce the germline sequence, and a read error may be involved. The chain is built from TRBV6-2 or TRBV6-3 and TRBJ1-5; tentative D call: TRBD1 (6 bases). Germline CDR1 and CDR2: MNHEY and SVGEGT. The CDR3 is 16 amino acids. CDR3 loop: CASSYSPSQGPSAHHF. In DNA form, the CDR3 reads TGTGCCAGCAGTTATTCACCCAGCCAGGGGCCTTCGGCCCACCATTTT.

The V call is TRBV7-9, the J call TRBJ2-2; D not certain. Trimming removed 3 bases from V and 9 bases from J, with 5 bases in between. Germline assignment: CDR1 SEHNR and CDR2 FQNEAQ (reference sequence). The CDR3 is 11 amino acids. As DNA, the CDR3 is TGTGCCAGCAGCTTTTCTCGGGAGCTGTTTTTT. Encoded protein: CASSFSRELFF.

This clonotype was observed a few times. This chain joins TRBV28 and TRBJ1-1, with 7 bases fitting TRBD1. Germline loops: CDR1 MDHEN, CDR2 SYDVKM. V was pared by 4 bases and J by 3 bases, with 5 bases of the junction left unmatched. This CDR3 has 14 residues. The CDR3 bases are TGTGCCAGCAGTTCGACAGGGCCGGACACTGAAGCTTTCTTT. It is translated as CASSSTGPDTEAFF.

This clonotype was detected a few times. The rearrangement joins TRBV3-1 to TRBJ2-1, with unresolved D. Trimming removed 4 bases from V and 12 bases from J, with 16 bases in between. The CDR3 is 13 residues long. CDR1 LGHDT and CDR2 YNNKEL come from the germline V gene (reference sequence). As DNA, the CDR3 is TGTGCCAGCAGCCCGACTTGGGCCGGAGCGCAGTTCTTC. It yields the protein CASSPTWAGAQFF.

This chain joins TRBV24-1 and TRBJ1-5; D may be TRBD1 (5 bases). Looked up from germline, CDR1 is KGHDR and CDR2 is SFDVKD. This CDR3 region has 14 residues. Trimming cost V 6 bases and J 5 bases, with 13 bases left between them. The CDR3 reads CATSNPGTDQPQHF. The CDR3 bases are TGTGCCACCAGTAATCCAGGGACCGATCAGCCCCAGCATTTT.

This clonotype appeared many times. This rearrangement joins TRBV4-1 to TRBJ2-3, with D unclear. The germline CDR1 and CDR2 sequences are MGHRA and YSYEKL. The V end lost 2 bases, the J end lost 0 bases, and 6 bases lay between the germline ends. CDR3 length: 14 amino acids. The DNA for the CDR3 is TGCGCCAGCAGCCAAAGGGTTAGCACAGATACGCAGTATTTT. Translating it yields CASSQRVSTDTQYF.

This clonotype was observed at least ten times. V and J are TRBV11-2 and TRBJ2-3; 7 nucleotides agree with TRBD2. Germline CDR1 and CDR2: SGHAT and FQNNGV. Trimming at V came to 5 bases and at J to 1 base, leaving 6 bases not matched to a gene. The CDR3 is 15 amino acids. The CDR3 sequence is CASSVQLARTDTQYF. CDR3 DNA sequence: TGTGCCAGCAGCGTCCAACTAGCGCGCACAGATACGCAGTATTTT.

The chain couples TRBV6-2 or TRBV6-3 to TRBJ1-1; D perhaps matches TRBD1 (6 bases). With 7 bases removed from V and 0 bases from J, the gap between germline ends came to 18 bases. The length of the CDR3 is 16 residues. Looked up from germline, CDR1 is MNHEY and CDR2 is SVGEGT. This CDR3 reads CASINRPGGLNTEAFF. The CDR3 nucleotides are TGTGCCAGCATAAACCGACCCGGGGGGCTGAACACTGAAGCTTTCTTT.

This clonotype was counted ten times or more. This rearrangement joins TRBV20-1 to TRBJ1-1; D remains unclear. Germline CDR1 and CDR2: DFQATT and SNEGSKA (reference sequence). CDR3 size: 12 residues. V was shortened by 5 bases and J by 7 bases, with 14 bases between the two germline ends. Written as DNA, the CDR3 is TGCAGTGCTCCTAACACGTACCGTGAAGCTTTCTTT. The encoded protein is CSAPNTYREAFF.

The chain couples TRBV20-1 to TRBJ2-5, with 7 bases identical to TRBD2. J lost 1 base, V lost 5 bases, and 7 bases had no gene match. CDR1 DFQATT and CDR2 SNEGSKA come from the germline V gene (reference sequence). The CDR3 extends over 14 amino acids. CDR3: CSAGRTRVQETQYF. The CDR3 DNA reads as TGCAGTGCTGGGAGGACTAGAGTCCAAGAGACCCAGTACTTC.

This rearrangement joins TRBV10-3 to TRBJ2-3, with D hard to call. This CDR3 comprises 13 residues. V was shortened by 6 bases and J by 8 bases, with 15 bases between the two germline ends. Germline values: CDR1 ENHRY, CDR2 SYGVKD. The CDR3 region is CAIRRPGFATQYF. CDR3 in DNA: TGTGCCATCAGAAGACCCGGGTTTGCTACGCAGTATTTT.

CDR3 nucleotides: TGTGCCAGCAGTGCCGCCGGGCCCGGGGAGCTGTTTTTT. It codes for CASSAAGPGELFF. The J gene is TRBJ2-2, the V gene TRBV6-6; no reliable D call. The CDR3 is 13 amino acids. V was clipped by 5 bases and J by 6 bases, with 10 bases between them. The V gene's germline CDR1 is MNHNY and CDR2 SVGAGI (reference sequence).

This clonotype was seen a few times. V and J are TRBV10-3 and TRBJ2-1; 11 bases line up with TRBD2. The CDR3 is 15 amino acids. V dropped 6 bases and J dropped 6; count of bases not matched to a gene: 7. Germline loops: CDR1 ENHRY, CDR2 SYGVKD. CDR3 amino acids: CAISKLAGDTNEQFF. The CDR3 DNA is TGTGCCATCAGCAAACTAGCGGGGGACACCAATGAGCAGTTCTTC.

This chain links TRBV3-1 with TRBJ2-3; 11 bases are shared with TRBD2. Trimming at V came to 2 bases and at J to 5 bases, leaving 6 bases not matched to a gene. Germline CDR1 reads LGHDT; CDR2 reads YNNKEL (reference sequence). CDR3 length: 16 residues. The CDR3: CASSQLAGGLGDTQYF. In nucleotides, the CDR3 is TGTGCCAGCAGCCAACTAGCGGGGGGACTGGGAGATACGCAGTATTTT.

In its sample, this clonotype was seen a few times. The gene calls are TRBV6-2 or TRBV6-3 and TRBJ2-4; 7 bases are a match to TRBD1. Losses at the gene ends were 2 bases for V and 15 bases for J; bases not matched to a gene: 4. This CDR3 is built from 11 residues. From germline, CDR1 is MNHEY and CDR2 SVGEGT. The CDR3 reads CASSYGTALYF. The CDR3 region has the DNA TGTGCCAGCAGTTACGGGACAGCTCTGTACTTC.

This clonotype was detected many times. This CDR3 is CASSLRGQPGYTF. The DNA of the CDR3 is TGTGCCAGCAGCTTGAGGGGACAGCCCGGCTACACCTTC. The gene calls are TRBV5-6 and TRBJ1-2, with 7 bases matching TRBD1. The V and J ends lost 1 base and 8 bases, in that order; junction bases with no gene match: 5. Germline assignment: CDR1 SGHDT and CDR2 YYEEEE. There are 13 residues in the CDR3.

This clonotype was counted many times. The J gene is TRBJ2-2, the V gene TRBV20-1, with TRBD1 matching 10 bases. J gave up 3 bases and V 6 bases, and 7 bases lay outside the gene matches. Per germline, CDR1 DFQATT and CDR2 SNEGSKA (reference sequence). This CDR3 spans 15 amino acids. This chain's CDR3 is CSATDRGGYTGELFF. CDR3 bases: TGCAGTGCCACGGACAGGGGGGGCTACACCGGGGAGCTGTTTTTT.

A remark on this clonotype: A much larger clone sits a single nucleotide away, making a read error possible. This chain links TRBV7-9 with TRBJ2-1; the match to TRBD2 covers 7 bases. The CDR3 sequence is 15 residues long. Germline CDR1 reads SEHNR; CDR2 reads FQNEAQ (reference sequence). CDR3 nucleotides: TGTGCCAGGAGCTTCTATAGCGGGTTCTACAATGAGCAGTTCTTC. As protein: CARSFYSGFYNEQFF.

A few counts support this clonotype. V is TRBV6-2 or TRBV6-3 and J is TRBJ2-7; tentative D call: TRBD2 (5 bases). Looked up from germline, CDR1 is MNHEY and CDR2 is SVGEGT. The CDR3 sequence is 13 residues long. The germline V and J ends were trimmed by 4 bases and 4 bases, with 11 bases remaining between them. CDR3 amino acids: CASSSPGEYEQYF. CDR3 in DNA: TGTGCCAGCAGTTCCCCCGGGGAATACGAGCAGTACTTC.

In its sample, this clonotype was seen a few times. The chain has TRBV29-1 and TRBJ1-1, with TRBD1 matching over 8 bases. The CDR3 totals 14 residues. In germline, CDR1 is SQVTM, CDR2 ANQGSEA. J was trimmed by 1 base and V by 6 bases; bases with no gene match: 7. CDR3 loop: CSVDRQGSNTEAFF. The CDR3 DNA follows: TGCAGCGTGGATAGACAGGGGTCGAACACTGAAGCTTTCTTT.

V is TRBV27 and J is TRBJ1-6; 9 nucleotides line up with TRBD1. The CDR3 has 16 residues. CDR1 is MNHEY and CDR2 is SMNVEV in the germline V gene (reference sequence). V dropped 6 bases and J dropped 9; count of bases not matched to a gene: 12. The CDR3 coding sequence is TGTGCCAGCAGACCAGCGACCGGGACAGGGTCTTCACCCCTCCACTTT. Amino acid sequence: CASRPATGTGSSPLHF.

The CDR3 sequence is CASSQDRASWETQYF. As DNA, the CDR3 is TGCGCCAGCAGCCAAGATAGGGCTAGTTGGGAGACCCAGTACTTC. This sequence joins TRBV4-3 and TRBJ2-5; D gene uncertain. Germline V gene lookup returns CDR1 LGHNA and CDR2 YSLEER. V lost 0 bases to trimming and J lost 5 bases, with 13 bases between them. The CDR3 runs 15 residues.

In its sample, this clonotype was seen a few times. The chain uses TRBV3-1 and TRBJ2-1, with TRBD1 matching over 7 bases. Germline-derived CDR1 and CDR2 are LGHDT and YNNKEL (reference sequence). V lost 4 bases to trimming and J lost 7 bases; unmatched junction nucleotides: 10. The CDR3 is 15 amino acids. CDR3 DNA sequence: TGTGCCAGCAGCCCGCGACAGGGCCGGGGAAATGAGCAGTTCTTC. It yields the protein CASSPRQGRGNEQFF.

This clonotype has at least ten counts. The V gene is TRBV20-1, the J gene TRBJ1-1; maybe TRBD1 (5 bases). V was cut by 6 bases and J by 0 bases, with 20 bases left in between. Germline CDR1 DFQATT, CDR2 SNEGSKA (reference sequence). The CDR3 sequence is 16 residues long. CDR3 in amino acids: CSACRFRDWMNTEAFF. CDR3 bases: TGCAGTGCCTGCAGGTTTCGGGACTGGATGAACACTGAAGCTTTCTTT.

In regard to this clonotype: A single base separates this from a much larger clone, so it may be a read error. The chain couples TRBV3-1 to TRBJ1-3; 8 nucleotides match TRBD1. CDR1 LGHDT and CDR2 YNNKEL come from the germline V gene (reference sequence). The CDR3 has 14 residues. The CDR3 is CASSPGTGGNTVYF. The CDR3 DNA reads TGTGCCAGCAGCCCAGGGACAGGCGGAAACACCGTATATTTT.

Only a few counts were recorded for this clonotype. The chain employs TRBV10-3 and TRBJ2-7; 8 bases line up with TRBD1. The J segment lost 5 bases and the V segment lost 0 bases, leaving 12 bases of the junction unmatched. The germline gives CDR1 ENHRY, CDR2 SYGVKD. CDR3 size: 17 residues. CDR3: CAISESTLRQGANEQYF. CDR3 DNA: TGTGCCATCAGTGAGTCGACTCTTAGGCAGGGGGCAAACGAGCAGTACTTC.